This TCR beta chain was obtained from a study of blood T cell repertoires in COVID-19. Germline V gene data show CDR1 as LGHNT and CDR2 as FRNRAP. The V gene lost 5 bases and the J gene lost 0 bases, with 20 bases spanning the gap. The CDR3 is 18 residues long. Under the authors' procedure: Nucleated cell number was recorded as an estimate derived from reference gene primer amplification. The method was immunoSEQ multiplex PCR; TCRdb's version includes in-frame clones alone and lacks a portion of them. V, J and clone size were drawn from that table, and D and trimming were deduced from the DNA. This table has 200,000 to 250,000 clones, 82% appearing once. This clone appeared a few times. Study members were between 18 and 89 years old and lived in 24 US regions.

Input material: PBMCs or T cells enriched from blood (not recorded which). The TCR sequence derives from a woman in her sixties or seventies who had recovered from COVID-19. V gene TRBV12-5 combines with J gene TRBJ1-5; tentative D call: TRBD1 (5 bases). CDR3 residues: CASGPGSSVSGSNQPQHF. DNA of the CDR3: TGTGCTAGTGGTCCAGGGTCTTCGGTATCGGGTAGCAATCAGCCCCAGCATTTT.